Listed here are 12 T cell receptor beta chains from one sample, sequenced in a study of T and B cells in COVID-19 patients. TRB was amplified from approximately 250-480 ng of blood genomic DNA. TRB rearrangements were amplified by multiplex PCR with BIOMED2 TRB-A/B primers. In TCRdb, the multiplex PCR reads were re-called with MiXCR into one record per CDR3 protein. The table records 5,500 to 7,000 distinct CDR3 sequences, about 25% of them present only once. Material for sequencing was blood. The receptors were gathered from a human donor with active COVID-19.

The V and J genes are TRBV19 and TRBJ2-1; D possibly uses TRBD1 or TRBD2 (6 bases each). V was cut by 8 bases and J by 2 bases, with 13 bases left in between. The CDR3 sequence is 14 residues long. The germline V gene has CDR1 LNHDA and CDR2 SQIVND (reference sequence). CDR3 nucleotide sequence: TGTGCCAGTGGGGGGCAGATCACCTACAATGAGCAGTTCTTC. Its translation is CASGGQITYNEQFF.

Note on this clonotype: A much larger clone sits a single nucleotide away, making a read error possible. The genes are TRBV5-6 and TRBJ1-1, with no clear D. Trimming took off 0 bases at V and 5 bases at J, with 14 bases between the two ends. Germline CDR1 is SGHDT and CDR2 is YYEEEE. The CDR3 loop spans 15 amino acids. The CDR3 spells CASSLGGWAGTEAFF. CDR3 DNA: TGTGCCAGCAGCTTGGGTGGGTGGGCCGGAACTGAAGCTTTCTTT. Based on the CDR3 plus reference TRBV5-6 and TRBJ1-1, the full variable domain is DAGVTQSPTHLIKTRGQQVTLRCSPKSGHDTVSWYQQALGQGPQFIFQYYEEEERQRGNFPDRFSGHQFPNYSSELNVNALLLGDSALYLCASSLGGWAGTEAFFGQGTRLTVV.

This clonotype qualifies as hyperexpanded. The chain recombines TRBV6-5 with TRBJ2-6; D remains unclear. CDR1 MNHEY and CDR2 SVGAGI come from the germline V gene. Trimming took 6 bases from V and 0 from J, leaving 9 bases between them. The CDR3 contains 15 residues. In DNA form, the CDR3 reads TGTGCCAGCAGACTTAACCCCTCTGGGGCCAACGTCCTGACTTTC. Translated, it gives CASRLNPSGANVLTF.

The rearrangement links TRBV5-1 to TRBJ2-7, with 10 bases identical to TRBD2. CDR1 and CDR2 (germline): SGHRS, YFSETQ. CDR3 size: 16 residues. The V gene end was trimmed by 4 bases and the J gene end by 0 bases; junction bases not matched to a gene: 7. CDR3 loop: CASSLPSGSGSYEQYF. The CDR3 DNA reads TGCGCCAGCAGCCTTCCTAGCGGGAGTGGCTCCTACGAGCAGTACTTC.

In this sample, this clonotype is medium-sized. This sequence joins TRBV5-4 and TRBJ2-2; a possible D gene is TRBD2 (6 bases). CDR3 length equals 16 residues. V gave up 4 bases and J gave up 2 bases, with 15 bases separating them. Germline V gives CDR1 SGHNT, CDR2 YYREEE (reference sequence). The CDR3 protein is CASSRQIAENTGELFF. The CDR3 bases are TGTGCCAGCAGCCGACAAATAGCGGAAAACACCGGGGAGCTGTTTTTT.

The chain recombines TRBV12-3 or TRBV12-4 with TRBJ2-1; tentative D call: TRBD1 (6 bases). The CDR3 contains 18 residues. V dropped 3 bases and J dropped 1 base, with 19 bases sitting between them. The chain's CDR3 is CASSFDTPQGSSYNEQFF. As DNA, the CDR3 is TGTGCCAGCAGTTTCGACACTCCACAGGGCTCGTCCTACAATGAGCAGTTCTTC.

In this sample, this clonotype turned up many times. V is TRBV5-4 and J is TRBJ2-5, with no clear D. The length of the CDR3 is 14 residues. Germline lookup yields CDR1 SGHNT and CDR2 YYREEE (reference sequence). The germline V and J ends were trimmed by 3 bases and 5 bases, with 14 bases remaining between them. In DNA, the CDR3 is TGTGCCAGCAGCTCCCCCCCAGGTTCGGAGACCCAGTACTTC. Its protein product is CASSSPPGSETQYF.

Concerning this clonotype itself: A read error may be the cause here, since a much bigger clone is one base away. This chain links TRBV18 with TRBJ1-3; possible D gene TRBD1, 5 bases. Germline loops: CDR1 KGHSH, CDR2 LQKENI. The CDR3 spans 19 residues. CDR3 protein: CASSPNGGDQPNSGTTIYF. The CDR3 DNA follows: TGTGCCAGCTCACCAAACGGCGGGGACCAACCGAACTCTGGAACCACCATATATTTT.

By share of the sample, this clonotype is medium-sized (0.01 to 0.1%). The chain uses TRBV19 and TRBJ2-7; D perhaps matches TRBD1 (6 bases). Trimming took 5 bases from V and 6 from J, leaving 14 bases between them. Germline lookup yields CDR1 LNHDA and CDR2 SQIVND (reference sequence). The CDR3 consists of 13 residues. The CDR3 coding sequence is TGTGCCAGTAGTCCTATAGTAGGGGGCGAGCAGTACTTC. This encodes CASSPIVGGEQYF. Complete variable domain (other parts from reference TRBV19 and TRBJ2-7): DGGITQSPKYLFRKEGQNVTLSCEQNLNHDAMYWYRQDPGQGLRLIYYSQIVNDFQKGDIAEGYSVSREKKESFPLTVTSAQKNPTAFYLCASSPIVGGEQYFGPGTRLTVT.

By share of the sample, this clonotype is medium-sized (0.01 to 0.1%). This chain joins TRBV7-2 and TRBJ1-2; D is unresolved. V lost 5 bases to trimming and J lost 10 bases, with 14 bases between them. Germline values: CDR1 SGHTA, CDR2 FQGNSA. The CDR3 spans 12 residues. The chain's CDR3 is CASSANGGDYTF. CDR3 in DNA: TGTGCCAGCAGCGCTAACGGCGGGGACTACACCTTC.

The V call is TRBV10-3, the J call TRBJ2-3, with D possibly being TRBD1 or TRBD2 (5 bases each). From germline, CDR1 is ENHRY and CDR2 SYGVKD. V lost 10 bases and J 6 bases, leaving 14 bases between the germline ends. CDR3 length: 12 residues. DNA of the CDR3: TGTGCCACGAGAGGGACGATCGATACGCAGTATTTT. As protein: CATRGTIDTQYF.

Sample share makes this clonotype medium-sized (0.01 to 0.1%). The V call is TRBV12-3 or TRBV12-4, the J call TRBJ2-1, with TRBD1 matching 10 bases. The trim removed 5 bases at V and 7 bases at J, leaving 8 bases unmatched. The CDR3 is 15 residues long. CDR3 loop: CASSPGTGEGNEQFF. CDR3 nucleotide sequence: TGTGCCAGCAGTCCCGGGACAGGGGAAGGAAATGAGCAGTTCTTC.